Given below is one T cell receptor beta chain in context. Other DNA sequences within the sample encode an identical CDR3. These data are taken from a study of cytomegalovirus exposure and HLA in healthy donors. The PCR made use of 60 Vbeta and 13 Jbeta primers. Generated by immunoSEQ multiplex PCR, the TCRdb table keeps only in-frame clones and is missing some. The sample lists under 100,000 clones, approximately 79% occurring once. The sequencing sample was made of PBMCs. The receptor comes from a human donor in good health.

CDR3 sequence: CASSYFPGSYEQYF. The CDR3, as DNA: TGTGCCAGCAGTTACTTTCCGGGAAGTTACGAGCAGTACTTC. The chain uses TRBV6-5 and TRBJ2-7, with D possibly TRBD2 on 5 matching bases. Germline CDR1 reads MNHEY; CDR2 reads SVGAGI. The V gene lost 1 base and the J gene lost 4 bases, with 11 bases spanning the gap. This CDR3 contains 14 residues.